The 18 T cell receptor beta chains reported below all come from one sample, sequenced in a study of blood T cell repertoires in COVID-19. The method was immunoSEQ multiplex PCR; TCRdb's version includes in-frame clones alone and lacks a portion of them. Of under 250,000 clones detected, more than 70% appear once; the ten largest clones hold roughly 5.2%. The sequenced sample consisted of peripheral blood. These receptor sequences come from a woman over 75 with COVID-19, enrolled during active disease.

This rearrangement joins TRBV9 to TRBJ1-5; possible D gene TRBD1, 5 bases. Germline V gene lookup returns CDR1 SGDLS and CDR2 YYNGEE. Trimming removed 4 bases at V and 7 bases at J, with 12 bases between. The CDR3 covers 13 residues. CDR3 region: CASSSGLGQPQHF. The CDR3 nucleotides are TGTGCCAGCAGCTCAGGGTTGGGACAGCCCCAGCATTTT. Drawing the rest from reference TRBV9 and TRBJ1-5, the complete variable domain is DSGVTQTPKHLITATGQRVTLRCSPRSGDLSVYWYQQSLDQGLQFLIQYYNGEERAKGNILERFSAQQFPDLHSELNLSSLELGDSALYFCASSSGLGQPQHFGDGTRLSIL.

The chain combines TRBV5-1 with TRBJ1-6; possible D gene TRBD1, 6 bases. Per the germline V gene, CDR1 is SGHRS and CDR2 is YFSETQ. The CDR3 is 15 residues long. V lost 8 bases to trimming and J lost 9 bases, with 21 bases between them. The CDR3 region is CASSDRIGVRSPLHF. The CDR3 DNA follows: TGCGCCAGTAGCGACAGGATCGGGGTTCGTTCACCCCTCCACTTT.

This clone has just a few counts. This chain links TRBV3-1 (or the pseudogene TRBV3-2) with TRBJ2-5, with D possibly TRBD2 on 5 matching bases. This CDR3 has 13 residues. CDR1 is LGHDT, CDR2 YNNKEL, per germline (reference sequence). V lost 2 bases and J lost 5, with 9 bases in between. CDR3 in DNA: TGTGCCAGCAGCCAAAGCGGAGTCGAGACCCAGTACTTC. Translated, it gives CASSQSGVETQYF.

The chain is built from TRBV27 and TRBJ1-1, with no clear D. The germline V and J ends were trimmed by 3 bases and 0 bases, with 11 bases remaining between them. The germline CDR1 and CDR2 sequences are MNHEY and SMNVEV (reference sequence). This CDR3 has 15 residues. Written as DNA, the CDR3 is TGTGCCAGCAGTTTCAGTTTGGGCCTGAACACTGAAGCTTTCTTT. Translated: CASSFSLGLNTEAFF.

A single count supports this clone. The chain joins TRBV15 to TRBJ2-3; D might be TRBD2 (5 bases). The CDR3 has 18 amino acids. V dropped 3 bases and J dropped 0 bases, with 19 bases sitting between them. Germline values: CDR1 LNHNV, CDR2 YYDKDF (reference sequence). The CDR3 region has the DNA TGTGCCACCAGCAGTCCTTCCCGGACTCGCCTTAGCACAGATACGCAGTATTTT. The encoded protein is CATSSPSRTRLSTDTQYF. The variable domain in full, with the rest retrieved from reference TRBV15 and TRBJ2-3, is DAMVIQNPRYQVTQFGKPVTLSCSQTLNHNVMYWYQQKSSQAPKLLFHYYDKDFNNEADTPDNFQSRRPNTSFCFLDIRSPGLGDTAMYLCATSSPSRTRLSTDTQYFGPGTRLTVL.

The chain carries TRBV4-3 and TRBJ2-3; a possible D gene is TRBD2 (6 bases). V was shortened by 3 bases and J by 1 base, with 11 bases between the two germline ends. The CDR3 is 15 residues long. Germline-derived CDR1 and CDR2 are LGHNA and YSLEER. CDR3 DNA: TGCGCCAGCAGCCAGCAGGGACTGGGCACAGATACGCAGTATTTT. Its protein product is CASSQQGLGTDTQYF.

V is TRBV13 and J is TRBJ1-1, with 7 bases fitting TRBD1. The CDR3 spans 19 residues. V was pared by 0 bases and J by 2 bases, with 15 bases of the junction left unmatched. CDR1 and CDR2 (germline): PRHDT, FYEKMQ (reference sequence). The CDR3 is CASSLGVGTATQGNTEAFF. In DNA, the CDR3 is TGTGCCAGCAGCTTAGGAGTTGGGACAGCAACCCAGGGTAACACTGAAGCTTTCTTT.

The sample holds a few counts of this clone. V is TRBV7-9 and J is TRBJ1-1; no firm D call. The CDR3 extends over 12 amino acids. Trimming removed 9 bases at V and 4 bases at J, with 12 bases between. Per germline, CDR1 SEHNR and CDR2 FQNEAQ (reference sequence). This chain's CDR3 is CASARVSTEAFF. In DNA form, the CDR3 reads TGTGCCAGTGCGAGGGTTAGCACTGAAGCTTTCTTT.

The sample holds a few counts of this clone. The chain carries TRBV6-5 and TRBJ2-7, with a tentative D call TRBD2 (5 bases). This CDR3 contains 13 residues. Deletions cut 8 bases from V and 4 bases from J, with 15 bases between. Germline values: CDR1 MNHEY, CDR2 SVGAGI. The CDR3 region has the DNA TGTGCCAGCTCTTCGGACTCCTCATACGAGCAGTACGTC. Amino acids: CASSSDSSYEQYV.

This rearrangement joins TRBV11-1 to TRBJ2-3; D remains ambiguous. This CDR3 spans 14 amino acids. V was shortened by 3 bases and J by 1 base, with 8 bases between the two germline ends. Germline V lookup: CDR1 SGHAT, CDR2 FQDESV (reference sequence). In DNA, the CDR3 is TGTGCCAGCAGCTTTCAGGTTGGCACAGATACGCAGTATTTT. It translates to CASSFQVGTDTQYF.

This clone appeared once. The chain is built from TRBV19 and TRBJ1-2; D may be TRBD1 (5 bases). V was cut by 4 bases and J by 2 bases, with 14 bases left in between. Germline V gene lookup returns CDR1 LNHDA and CDR2 SQIVND (reference sequence). This CDR3 is 15 amino acids long. This CDR3 reads CASSTTSTENYGYTF. The CDR3 DNA reads TGTGCCAGTAGTACCACCTCGACAGAGAACTATGGCTACACCTTC. The full variable domain, with the rest looked up from reference TRBV19 and TRBJ1-2, is DGGITQSPKYLFRKEGQNVTLSCEQNLNHDAMYWYRQDPGQGLRLIYYSQIVNDFQKGDIAEGYSVSREKKESFPLTVTSAQKNPTAFYLCASSTTSTENYGYTFGSGTRLTVV.

This clone came up a few times. This sequence joins TRBV28 and TRBJ1-6; no reliable D call. The germline V gene encodes CDR1 MDHEN and CDR2 SYDVKM. This CDR3 is built from 15 residues. Trimming removed 4 bases from V and 0 bases from J, with 7 bases in between. CDR3 loop: CASSYRSSYNSPLHF. CDR3 in DNA: TGTGCCAGCAGTTACAGAAGCTCCTATAATTCACCCCTCCACTTT. Full variable domain (missing parts from reference TRBV28 and TRBJ1-6): DVKVTQSSRYLVKRTGEKVFLECVQDMDHENMFWYRQDPGLGLRLIYFSYDVKMKEKGDIPEGYSVSREKKERFSLILESASTNQTSMYLCASSYRSSYNSPLHFGNGTRLTVT.

The V call is TRBV19, the J call TRBJ1-2, with TRBD1 matching over 10 bases. The V gene's germline CDR1 is LNHDA and CDR2 SQIVND (reference sequence). Unmatched junction bases numbered 6, after V lost 6 bases and J lost 2 bases. CDR3 length: 15 amino acids. The CDR3 DNA follows: TGTGCCAGTAGGCTACCGGGACAGGGGAACTATGGCTACACCTTC. The encoded protein is CASRLPGQGNYGYTF.

This chain connects TRBV12-5 to TRBJ2-7, with D possibly matching TRBD2 (5 bases). V lost 7 bases and J 4 bases, leaving 35 bases between the germline ends. The germline gives CDR1 LGHNT, CDR2 FRNRAP. CDR3 length equals 20 residues. The CDR3 coding sequence is TGTGCTAGTGTTCATACACGTACTTTACCGGCCCCCGGGGTTTCATACGAGCAGTACGTC. This gives the protein CASVHTRTLPAPGVSYEQYV.

In regard to this clone: The same CDR3 can be traced to other DNA sequences in this sample. The chain couples TRBV3-1 (or the pseudogene TRBV3-2) to TRBJ1-2, with D unclear. This CDR3 contains 15 residues. Trimming took off 0 bases at V and 0 bases at J, with 8 bases between the two ends. CDR1 is LGHDT and CDR2 is YNNKEL in the germline V gene (reference sequence). Here the CDR3 DNA reads TGTGCCAGCAGCCAAGAAAGCAGCGCTAACTATGGCTACACCTTC. Its protein product is CASSQESSANYGYTF.

The genes are TRBV20-1 and TRBJ1-2, with a tentative D call TRBD1 (5 bases). Trimming pared 5 bases from V and 6 bases from J, leaving 7 bases between. The CDR3 is 10 residues long. Germline V gene lookup returns CDR1 DFQATT and CDR2 SNEGSKA (reference sequence). CDR3 amino acids: CSALDNGYTF. CDR3 in DNA: TGCAGTGCTTTGGACAATGGCTACACCTTC.

This clone showed up just once. This chain connects TRBV27 to TRBJ1-2; TRBD1 matches 9 bases. Germline V lookup: CDR1 MNHEY, CDR2 SMNVEV (reference sequence). J was trimmed by 6 bases and V by 7 bases; bases with no gene match: 9. CDR3 length: 14 amino acids. CDR3 amino acids: CASTKITGGDGYTF. The CDR3 DNA reads TGTGCCAGCACCAAAATCACAGGGGGCGATGGCTACACCTTC.

The chain combines TRBV5-6 with TRBJ2-3; 11 bases fit TRBD2. This CDR3 has 16 residues. Germline-derived CDR1 and CDR2 are SGHDT and YYEEEE. J was trimmed by 4 bases and V by 2 bases; bases with no gene match: 6. The CDR3 DNA sequence: TGTGCCAGCAGCTTCAGAAGACTAGCGGGGCCAGATACGCAGTATTTT. This sequence encodes CASSFRRLAGPDTQYF.